The rows below give T cell receptor beta chains drawn from one sample of a study of T cell repertoires in cytomegalovirus infection. TCRdb ran MiXCR on the reads and lists one entry per CDR3 protein. This sample has 680,000 or so distinct CDR3 sequences, with about a third found just once. The source material was PBMCs. The source is a human donor in good health (CMV status not recorded). Some clones in this sample may be carry-over from other donors' samples. The CDR3 runs from the conserved cysteine through the conserved F or W. Part of the rows lack a size; the others show once, few, many or a class for expanded clones.

>NA|TRBV3-1|TRBJ2-1
CASSQTGTSGYNEQFF
>few|TRBV19|TRBJ1-2
CASNRNERVANYGYTF
>NA|TRBV20-1|TRBJ2-1
CSARSGTGSYNEQFF
>NA|TRBV7-3|TRBJ2-3
CASSLRSLAYGGGGDTQYF
>NA|TRBV20-1|TRBJ1-2
CSAGGGQGNHGYTF
>NA|TRBV18|TRBJ1-2
CASSPPRQGKRYGYTF
>few|TRBV20-1|TRBJ1-5
CSARDGPDSGQPQHF
>NA|TRBV7-6|TRBJ1-1
CASSLAGLSPYYTEAFF
>NA|TRBV29-1|TRBJ2-1
CSVDRPSFF
>few|TRBV11-2|TRBJ2-1
CASSLDPAIQQFF
>many|TRBV7-2|TRBJ2-2
CASSYSGRKNTGELFF
>many|TRBV6-1|TRBJ2-1
CASSVSGEGPNEQFF
>NA|TRBV12-5|TRBJ2-2
CASGLVTGTPPNTGELFF
>few|TRBV24-1|TRBJ2-1
CATSDGKLAGQFF
>once|TRBV18|TRBJ2-1
CASSAGHNSYNEQFF
>few|TRBV7-9|TRBJ1-1
CASSLGGQGTNTEAFF
>many|TRBV7-6|TRBJ2-7
CASSRRATSIIQYNEQYF
>NA|TRBV7-2|TRBJ2-5
CASSWTSGSGETQYF
>NA|TRBV11-2|TRBJ2-1
CASSLIGRSSTLNEQFF
>NA|TRBV5-6|TRBJ2-1
CASSLKPGSGNNEQFF
>few|TRBV2|TRBJ1-4
CASSNRGQTNEKLFF
>NA|TRBV20-1|TRBJ2-1
CSAPLAVLYNEQFF
>NA|TRBV7-4|TRBJ1-2
CASSLLGGSNYGYTF
>few|TRBV28|TRBJ1-1
CASSFLRNTEAFF
>NA|TRBV6-5|TRBJ2-1
CASSFRLREGFNEQFF
>many|TRBV7-4|TRBJ2-3
CASSLQGDTDTQYF
>few|TRBV4-2|TRBJ2-5
CASSQDGIGRTETQYF
>few|TRBV12-3/TRBV12-4|TRBJ2-7
CASSWDPYEQYF
>many|TRBV7-2|TRBJ2-2
CASSFGQNTGELFF
>many|TRBV7-6|TRBJ2-7
CASSLGADRGSNEQYF
>NA|TRBV27|TRBJ1-2
CASSLFRGLDGGNYGYTF
>NA|TRBV28|TRBJ1-2
CASRRYRGPNYGYTF
>NA|TRBV20-1|TRBJ1-4
CSGRGTNEKLFF
>few|TRBV19|TRBJ2-6
CASSPPQGYSGANVLTF
>NA|TRBV7-9|TRBJ1-1
CASSVRMTGGDTEAFF
>NA|TRBV27|TRBJ2-1
CASSSTRSGDEQFF
>many|TRBV27|TRBJ1-1
CASSLRGQGARTEAFF
>few|TRBV7-9|TRBJ1-2
CASSSDDGNIYGYTF
>few|TRBV4-2|TRBJ2-3
CASSQPGTSGDTDTQYF
>few|TRBV4-2|TRBJ2-1
CASSQVLSNEQFF
>NA|TRBV6-2/TRBV6-3|TRBJ2-5
CASRILHVGETQYF
>many|TRBV7-2|TRBJ2-1
CASSLESGRVSNNEQFF
>few|TRBV28|TRBJ1-5
CASSWFRGNQPQHF
>NA|TRBV7-8|TRBJ1-1
CASSPQTTGFGTEAFF
>few|TRBV28|TRBJ2-2
CASKATGELFF
>NA|TRBV29-1|TRBJ2-3
CSVDWPDTDTQYF